The T cell receptor beta chain described here comes from a study of blood T cells in healthy people across ages. Germline lookup yields CDR1 DFQATT and CDR2 SNEGSKA (reference sequence). The CDR3 runs 15 residues. V dropped 0 bases and J dropped 5; count of bases not matched to a gene: 8. Together with a sample-barcoded 5' primer, a J-beta primer mix was included in a second PCR lasting roughly 6 to 12 cycles. TCRdb used MiXCR to reprocess the 5' RACE reads, holding one entry per CDR3 protein. The sample lists some 1,800,000 distinct CDR3 sequences; roughly 43% were seen once. Details on this clonotype: Its antigen is currently unknown.

Findings and limits, study-wide: Because donor CMV status was unknown, expanded clonotype changes were possibly confounded. Measured against age, TCR beta diversity per million T cells decreased in a roughly linear manner.

The rearrangement links TRBV20-1 to TRBJ1-1; 8 bases agree with TRBD1. The receptor was derived from a human donor in good health. The sample was blood. The CDR3 DNA sequence: TGCAGTGCTAGAGATAACTCACAGGGGGGGACTGAAGCTTTCTTT. It encodes CSARDNSQGGTEAFF.